One sample yielded the 10 T cell receptor beta chains listed below, sequenced in a study of blood T cell repertoires in COVID-19. The repertoire was sequenced with immunoSEQ multiplex PCR; TCRdb's copy has only in-frame clones and lacks some. The sample shows around 100,000 clones, over 80% of them seen only once. Sequencing was performed on peripheral blood. Source of these receptors: a woman in her 70s with acute or convalescent COVID-19.

V usage is TRBV19 and J usage is TRBJ1-4; D not certain. The CDR3 has 12 residues. Germline CDR1 is LNHDA and CDR2 is SQIVND (reference sequence). The germline V and J ends were trimmed by 7 bases and 5 bases, with 8 bases remaining between them. CDR3 region: CASKTQNEKLFF. The CDR3 nucleotides read TGTGCCAGTAAAACCCAGAATGAAAAACTGTTTTTT.

J is TRBJ1-3 and V is TRBV12-3 or TRBV12-4, with D uncertain. This CDR3 spans 12 amino acids. Trimming cost V 10 bases and J 2 bases, with 9 bases left between them. This CDR3 is CATRRAGNTIYF. The CDR3 DNA follows: TGTGCCACACGGAGGGCTGGAAACACCATATATTTT.

This chain connects TRBV12-5 to TRBJ2-5; 11 nucleotides match TRBD2. Trimming took 5 bases from V and 2 from J; bases not matched to a gene: 7. Germline V gene lookup returns CDR1 LGHNT and CDR2 FRNRAP. This CDR3 is built from 16 residues. CDR3 in DNA: TGTGCTAGTGGTGGGGAGACTAGCGGGGTTCAAGAGACCCAGTACTTC. Protein: CASGGETSGVQETQYF.

The chain carries TRBV3-1 (or the pseudogene TRBV3-2) and TRBJ1-4; D is perhaps TRBD1 (6 bases). V lost 0 bases to trimming and J lost 5 bases, with 10 bases between them. The germline gives CDR1 LGHDT, CDR2 YNNKEL (reference sequence). CDR3 length: 15 residues. The CDR3 loop is CASSQDYRVNEKLFF. In DNA form, the CDR3 reads TGTGCCAGCAGCCAAGACTACAGGGTGAATGAAAAACTGTTTTTT.

The chain links TRBV24-1 to TRBJ2-3, with TRBD1 identical over 10 bases. V was clipped by 4 bases and J by 4 bases; unmatched bases: 13. The V gene's germline CDR1 is KGHDR and CDR2 SFDVKD. The CDR3 is 18 amino acids. CDR3 residues: CATSDRDPGQGFADTQYF. The CDR3 DNA reads TGTGCCACCAGTGACCGTGACCCGGGACAGGGGTTCGCAGATACGCAGTATTTT.

A few counts support this clone. The V gene is TRBV28, the J gene TRBJ2-3; 10 nucleotides align to TRBD2. Germline CDR1 MDHEN, CDR2 SYDVKM. V was pared by 3 bases and J by 4 bases, with 10 bases of the junction left unmatched. The CDR3 totals 17 residues. The CDR3 DNA sequence: TGTGCCAGCAGTTTCGTCTCAAGCGGGAGGGCCCCAGATACGCAGTATTTT. It yields the protein CASSFVSSGRAPDTQYF.

This chain uses TRBV5-1 with TRBJ1-4, with unresolved D. CDR1 SGHRS and CDR2 YFSETQ come from the germline V gene. The V and J ends lost 3 bases and 3 bases respectively, with 12 bases between them. The CDR3 runs to 15 residues. The chain's CDR3 is CASSYDTPANEKLFF. Written as DNA, the CDR3 is TGCGCCAGCAGCTACGACACGCCGGCTAATGAAAAACTGTTTTTT.

The rearrangement joins TRBV3-1 (or the pseudogene TRBV3-2) to TRBJ1-5; 10 bases match TRBD1. The V gene end was trimmed by 1 base and the J gene end by 7 bases; junction bases not matched to a gene: 7. The germline V gene has CDR1 LGHDT and CDR2 YNNKEL (reference sequence). The CDR3 is 16 amino acids. The DNA for the CDR3 is TGTGCCAGCAGCCAAGGTCGGACAGGGGGTGGGCAGCCCCAGCATTTT. Translation gives CASSQGRTGGGQPQHF.

The genes are TRBV15 and TRBJ1-2; D might be TRBD1 (5 bases). The CDR3 length is 16 residues. Between the trimmed V and J ends, which lost 1 base and 2 bases, there was a span of 14 bases. CDR1 and CDR2 (germline): LNHNV, YYDKDF (reference sequence). CDR3 DNA: TGTGCCACCAGCAGAGCCATCGGGACTCCGAACTATGGCTACACCTTC. Amino acids: CATSRAIGTPNYGYTF. Full variable domain (rest looked up from reference TRBV15 and TRBJ1-2): DAMVIQNPRYQVTQFGKPVTLSCSQTLNHNVMYWYQQKSSQAPKLLFHYYDKDFNNEADTPDNFQSRRPNTSFCFLDIRSPGLGDTAMYLCATSRAIGTPNYGYTFGSGTRLTVV.

V gene TRBV11-2 combines with J gene TRBJ1-1, with D possibly TRBD1 on 5 matching bases. V dropped 1 base and J dropped 12 bases, with 12 bases sitting between them. The CDR3 spans 12 residues. Germline CDR1 reads SGHAT; CDR2 reads FQNNGV. CDR3 amino acids: CASSLVGTKTFF. The DNA for the CDR3 is TGTGCCAGCAGCTTAGTAGGGACTAAGACTTTCTTT.